These 25 T cell receptor beta chains came from one sample sequenced in a study of cytomegalovirus exposure and HLA in healthy donors (dated by TCRdb to 2017 to 2019). Receptor libraries were prepared by the immunoSEQ multiplex PCR assay. For the multiplex PCR, a mixture combining 60 forward primers for TCR Vbeta segments and 13 reverse primers for TCR Jbeta segments was used. In its TCRdb copy, this immuneACCESS table keeps in-frame sequences only and misses some clones. Where compared with another copy, unresolved V genes explain less than half of these, and the others have no known cause. The sample table shows about 210,000 clones, and about 83% are seen once. The leading ten clones occupy more than 1.5% of the sample. The sample was PBMCs. Source of these receptors: a man aged 35 to 55 in good health and CMV-seropositive.

The chain uses TRBV11-3 and TRBJ2-3, with 11 nucleotides matching TRBD2. CDR3 length equals 15 residues. Germline V lookup: CDR1 SGHNT, CDR2 YENEEA. Trimming removed 6 bases from V and 0 bases from J; junction bases left unmatched: 2. The CDR3 DNA reads TGTGCCAGCAGTTGGACTAGCGGGAGCACAGATACGCAGTATTTT. Translating gives CASSWTSGSTDTQYF.

The chain has TRBV4-1 and TRBJ1-2; a weak D match, TRBD1 (6 bases). Deletions cut 4 bases from V and 8 bases from J, with 23 bases between. CDR1 is MGHRA and CDR2 is YSYEKL in the germline V gene. The CDR3 covers 16 residues. The CDR3 region is CASSPTPGTILRGYTF. CDR3 DNA: TGCGCCAGCAGCCCAACCCCCGGGACAATATTACGAGGCTACACCTTC.

Here the CDR3 reads CASSQDPLAGGSDTQYF. As DNA, the CDR3 is TGCGCCAGCAGCCAAGACCCACTAGCGGGAGGTTCAGATACGCAGTATTTT. The chain is built from TRBV4-3 and TRBJ2-3, with 12 positions matching TRBD2. Trimming at V came to 0 bases and at J to 4 bases, leaving 5 bases not matched to a gene. CDR3 length equals 17 residues. Germline loops: CDR1 LGHNA, CDR2 YSLEER.

The chain has TRBV7-8 and TRBJ1-1, with D possibly being TRBD1 (6 bases). V lost 1 base to trimming and J lost 5 bases, with 20 bases between them. The germline V gene has CDR1 SGHVS and CDR2 FQNEAQ. The CDR3 is 17 amino acids. The CDR3 coding sequence is TGTGCCAGCAGCTTAGTTTGGAGCGGCGCAGGGGAAACTGAAGCTTTCTTT. As protein: CASSLVWSGAGETEAFF.

V gene TRBV9 combines with J gene TRBJ2-7; D is possibly TRBD2 (5 bases). Trimming took off 6 bases at V and 6 bases at J, with 16 bases between the two ends. The length of the CDR3 is 13 residues. Germline V gene lookup returns CDR1 SGDLS and CDR2 YYNGEE. The chain's CDR3 is CASTPSEGFEQYF. CDR3 bases: TGTGCCAGCACCCCCTCCGAGGGTTTCGAGCAGTACTTC.

The rearrangement links TRBV5-6 to TRBJ1-2, with D maybe TRBD1 (5 bases). Trimming took off 4 bases at V and 6 bases at J, with 10 bases between the two ends. CDR1 is SGHDT and CDR2 is YYEEEE in the germline V gene. There are 12 residues in the CDR3. CDR3 region: CASSRGLDGYTF. CDR3 sequence (DNA): TGTGCCAGCAGCAGGGGACTTGATGGCTACACCTTC.

The V gene is TRBV5-1, the J gene TRBJ2-7; 9 positions agree with TRBD1. The germline CDR1 and CDR2 sequences are SGHRS and YFSETQ. This CDR3 is 14 amino acids long. The V segment lost 4 bases and the J segment 0 bases; nucleotides outside the gene matches: 2. CDR3 loop: CASSGTGSSYEQYF. The DNA for the CDR3 is TGCGCCAGCAGCGGGACAGGGAGCTCCTACGAGCAGTACTTC.

This chain connects TRBV5-1 to TRBJ1-4; D is unclear. CDR1 and CDR2 from the germline V gene are SGHRS and YFSETQ. Trimming stripped 4 bases from V and 7 bases from J, with 8 bases between. The CDR3 is 12 residues long. The CDR3 DNA follows: TGCGCCAGCAGCCAGAGGTTTGAAAAACTGTTTTTT. This translates into CASSQRFEKLFF. Together with reference TRBV5-1 and TRBJ1-4, the CDR3 gives the full variable domain: KAGVTQTPRYLIKTRGQQVTLSCSPISGHRSVSWYQQTPGQGLQFLFEYFSETQRNKGNFPGRFSGRQFSNSRSEMNVSTLELGDSALYLCASSQRFEKLFFGSGTQLSVL.

The J gene is TRBJ1-3, the V gene TRBV7-2; D is perhaps TRBD1 (5 bases). The length of the CDR3 is 16 residues. Trimming stripped 6 bases from V and 1 base from J, with 16 bases between. In germline, CDR1 is SGHTA, CDR2 FQGNSA. The CDR3 protein is CASSPGPGRSGNTIYF. CDR3 bases: TGTGCCAGCAGTCCAGGGCCCGGGAGGTCTGGAAACACCATATATTTT.

J is TRBJ2-1 and V is TRBV5-1; 12 nucleotides agree with TRBD2. The trim removed 1 base at V and 2 bases at J, leaving 10 bases unmatched. Germline-derived CDR1 and CDR2 are SGHRS and YFSETQ. CDR3 size: 19 residues. The CDR3 sequence is CASSLTSGRPISTYNEQFF. In nucleotides, the CDR3 is TGCGCCAGCAGCTTGACTAGCGGGAGGCCGATATCCACCTACAATGAGCAGTTCTTC. The entire variable domain, with the rest obtained from reference TRBV5-1 and TRBJ2-1, is as follows: KAGVTQTPRYLIKTRGQQVTLSCSPISGHRSVSWYQQTPGQGLQFLFEYFSETQRNKGNFPGRFSGRQFSNSRSEMNVSTLELGDSALYLCASSLTSGRPISTYNEQFFGPGTRLTVL.

This sequence joins TRBV15 and TRBJ1-4, with a tentative D call TRBD1 (5 bases). The V gene's germline CDR1 is LNHNV and CDR2 YYDKDF (reference sequence). V lost 8 bases and J 6 bases, leaving 10 bases between the germline ends. The CDR3 sequence is 12 residues long. The CDR3 region has the DNA TGTGCCACCGTAGGAGGGGATGAAAAACTGTTTTTT. Translated: CATVGGDEKLFF.

The V gene is TRBV27, the J gene TRBJ2-7; TRBD2 matches at 11 bases. Per germline, CDR1 MNHEY and CDR2 SMNVEV (reference sequence). V lost 3 bases, J lost 2 bases, and 3 bases stayed unmatched. This CDR3 region has 15 residues. In DNA form, the CDR3 reads TGTGCCAGCAGTTTTAGCGGGAGGGGGACCTACGAGCAGTACTTC. The encoded protein is CASSFSGRGTYEQYF.

The gene calls are TRBV5-4 and TRBJ1-2; D not resolved. The CDR3 consists of 15 residues. The V gene's germline CDR1 is SGHNT and CDR2 YYREEE (reference sequence). V gave up 1 base and J gave up 2 bases, with 12 bases separating them. The CDR3 DNA follows: TGTGCCAGCAGCTTGCCTTCGACACGCAACTATGGCTACACCTTC. Translating it yields CASSLPSTRNYGYTF.

The rearrangement joins TRBV7-2 to TRBJ2-2; a possible D gene is TRBD1 (5 bases). The V end lost 8 bases, the J end lost 0 bases, and 10 bases lay between the germline ends. Germline V gene data show CDR1 as SGHTA and CDR2 as FQGNSA. The length of the CDR3 is 14 residues. The CDR3 sequence is CASRQYSNTGELFF. The CDR3 DNA reads TGTGCCAGCCGACAGTACTCGAACACCGGGGAGCTGTTTTTT. Full variable domain (outside the CDR3, taken from reference TRBV7-2 and TRBJ2-2): GAGVSQSPSNKVTEKGKDVELRCDPISGHTALYWYRQSLGQGLEFLIYFQGNSAPDKSGLPSDRFSAERTGGSVSTLTIQRTQQEDSAVYLCASRQYSNTGELFFGEGSRLTVL.

This chain joins TRBV29-1 and TRBJ1-5; D uncertain. Trimming stripped 5 bases from V and 5 bases from J, with 13 bases between. The CDR3 covers 13 residues. Germline-derived CDR1 and CDR2 are SQVTM and ANQGSEA. The chain's CDR3 is CSVRRESDQPQHF. The CDR3 bases are TGCAGCGTTCGACGGGAATCGGATCAGCCCCAGCATTTT.

The J gene is TRBJ1-1, the V gene TRBV4-2; D unclear. Germline values: CDR1 LGHNA, CDR2 YNFKEQ. This CDR3 contains 14 residues. Trimming stripped 4 bases from V and 5 bases from J, with 14 bases between. The CDR3 DNA sequence: TGTGCCAGCAGCCCCGTTATCTCGGGGACTGAAGCTTTCTTT. It translates to CASSPVISGTEAFF.

The chain carries TRBV5-1 and TRBJ1-4; D remains unclear. Trimming shortened V by 4 bases and J by 3 bases, and 16 bases separated the two germline ends. The V gene's germline CDR1 is SGHRS and CDR2 YFSETQ. The CDR3 contains 16 residues. This CDR3 reads CASSRSDLSSNEKLFF. Written as DNA, the CDR3 is TGCGCCAGCAGCCGGAGTGATCTGTCCTCTAATGAAAAACTGTTTTTT.

The CDR3 reads CASSQGSNQPQHF. CDR3 coding DNA: TGTGCCAGCAGCCAGGGCTCCAATCAGCCCCAGCATTTT. The chain employs TRBV4-2 and TRBJ1-5, with unresolved D. Germline V lookup: CDR1 LGHNA, CDR2 YNFKEQ. The CDR3 runs 13 residues. The V gene lost 3 bases and the J gene lost 3 bases, with 6 bases spanning the gap.

This clone occurred once. The chain carries TRBV11-2 and TRBJ2-3, with D unresolved. Between the trimmed V and J ends, which lost 3 bases and 2 bases, there was a span of 15 bases. From germline, CDR1 is SGHAT and CDR2 FQNNGV. The CDR3 extends over 16 amino acids. The CDR3 spells CASSFEAGGYTDTQYF. The CDR3 bases are TGTGCCAGCAGCTTTGAGGCCGGCGGTTACACAGATACGCAGTATTTT.

The chain couples TRBV28 to TRBJ2-7, with D tentatively TRBD2 (6 bases). Germline V gene data show CDR1 as MDHEN and CDR2 as SYDVKM. The CDR3 covers 14 residues. Trimming took off 3 bases at V and 3 bases at J, with 12 bases between the two ends. CDR3 amino acids: CASSFSGTLYEQYF. The CDR3 DNA reads TGTGCCAGCAGTTTTAGCGGCACGCTCTACGAGCAGTACTTC.

V and J are TRBV7-9 and TRBJ2-3, with D tentatively TRBD2 (5 bases). CDR1 is SEHNR, CDR2 FQNEAQ, per germline (reference sequence). Trimming removed 1 base from V and 4 bases from J, with 9 bases in between. This CDR3 region has 14 residues. The CDR3 DNA is TGTGCCAGCAGCTTAGTCCGGGAAGCAGATACGCAGTATTTT. Translated, it gives CASSLVREADTQYF.

The V call is TRBV9, the J call TRBJ2-2; 8 bases are shared with TRBD1. Germline CDR1 and CDR2: SGDLS and YYNGEE. The CDR3 is 15 amino acids. V shed 0 bases, J shed 4 bases, and the junction held 2 bases outside the gene matches. The CDR3 region has the DNA TGTGCCAGCAGCGTAGTACAGGGGGTCACCGGGGAGCTGTTTTTT. Amino acid sequence: CASSVVQGVTGELFF.

The chain links TRBV6-5 to TRBJ2-5; D not certain. CDR3 length equals 15 residues. Per the germline V gene, CDR1 is MNHEY and CDR2 is SVGAGI. V was shortened by 6 bases and J by 3 bases, with 17 bases between the two germline ends. The CDR3 DNA sequence: TGTGCCAGCAGCCTGGCGGTTCTCCCGGAAGAGACCCAGTACTTC. Encoded protein: CASSLAVLPEETQYF.

The V gene is TRBV9, the J gene TRBJ2-3; 10 bases fit TRBD2. This CDR3 contains 18 residues. Germline V gene sequence: CDR1 SGDLS, CDR2 YYNGEE. Trimming removed 2 bases from V and 5 bases from J; junction bases left unmatched: 14. CDR3 nucleotides: TGTGCCAGCAGCGTGTCGCCCTTGGGAGCGGGAGGGCAAGATACGCAGTATTTT. Translating it yields CASSVSPLGAGGQDTQYF.

The V and J genes are TRBV4-3 and TRBJ2-2; 13 bases are shared with TRBD2. V lost 3 bases to trimming and J lost 6 bases; unmatched junction nucleotides: 1. CDR3 length equals 15 residues. Germline values: CDR1 LGHNA, CDR2 YSLEER. The CDR3 DNA reads as TGCGCCAGCAGCCACGGACTAGCGGGAGCCGGGGAGCTGTTTTTT. Residues: CASSHGLAGAGELFF.